Here is one T cell receptor beta chain with its context. These data come from a study of blood T cell repertoires in COVID-19. As for the study in general: Italy, Spain and the United States were the sources of the convalescent and acute COVID-19 samples.

CDR1 MGHRA and CDR2 YSYEKL come from the germline V gene. Trimming stripped 0 bases from V and 2 bases from J, with 13 bases between. The CDR3 is made up of 16 amino acids. Study processing details: Reference gene primer amplification yielded estimated nucleated cell counts. TCRdb's copy holds only in-frame clones and misses some; the assay was immunoSEQ multiplex PCR. The DNA gave D and trimming, while V, J and clone size come from that table. The table has roughly 60,000 clones, more than 90% seen once. Sequencing was carried out using peripheral blood. The chain uses TRBV4-1 and TRBJ2-5; weak D call: TRBD1 (6 bases). The clonotype was recovered from a human donor in a cohort sampled during active COVID-19. CDR3 in amino acids: CASSQDGAGDQETQYF. Written as DNA, the CDR3 is TGCGCCAGCAGCCAAGATGGGGCAGGGGATCAAGAGACCCAGTACTTC.